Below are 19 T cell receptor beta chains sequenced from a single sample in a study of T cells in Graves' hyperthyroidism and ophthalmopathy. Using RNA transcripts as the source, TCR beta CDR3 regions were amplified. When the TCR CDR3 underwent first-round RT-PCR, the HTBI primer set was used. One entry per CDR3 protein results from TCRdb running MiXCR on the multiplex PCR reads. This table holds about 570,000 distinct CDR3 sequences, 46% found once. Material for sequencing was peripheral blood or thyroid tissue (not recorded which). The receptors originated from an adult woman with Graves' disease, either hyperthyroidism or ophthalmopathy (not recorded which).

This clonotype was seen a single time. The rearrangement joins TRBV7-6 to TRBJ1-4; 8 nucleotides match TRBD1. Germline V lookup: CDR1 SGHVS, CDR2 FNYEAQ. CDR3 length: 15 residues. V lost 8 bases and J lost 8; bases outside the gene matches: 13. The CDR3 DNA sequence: TGTGCCAGCTTTCCGGGACAGGTCTACGTGGAAAAACTGTTTTTT. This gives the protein CASFPGQVYVEKLFF.

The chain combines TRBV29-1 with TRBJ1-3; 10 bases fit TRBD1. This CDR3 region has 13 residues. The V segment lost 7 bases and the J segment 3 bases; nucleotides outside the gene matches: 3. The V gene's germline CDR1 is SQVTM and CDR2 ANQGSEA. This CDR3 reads CSGQGAGGNTIYF. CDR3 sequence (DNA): TGCAGCGGACAGGGGGCCGGTGGAAACACCATATATTTT.

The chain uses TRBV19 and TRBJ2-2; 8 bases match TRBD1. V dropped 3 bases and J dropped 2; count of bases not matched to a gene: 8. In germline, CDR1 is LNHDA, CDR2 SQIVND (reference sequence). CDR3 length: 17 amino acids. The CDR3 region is CASSIGQGGSNTGELFF. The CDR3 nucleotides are TGTGCCAGTAGTATTGGACAGGGCGGATCCAACACCGGGGAGCTGTTTTTT. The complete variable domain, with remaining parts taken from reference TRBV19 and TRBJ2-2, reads DGGITQSPKYLFRKEGQNVTLSCEQNLNHDAMYWYRQDPGQGLRLIYYSQIVNDFQKGDIAEGYSVSREKKESFPLTVTSAQKNPTAFYLCASSIGQGGSNTGELFFGEGSRLTVL.

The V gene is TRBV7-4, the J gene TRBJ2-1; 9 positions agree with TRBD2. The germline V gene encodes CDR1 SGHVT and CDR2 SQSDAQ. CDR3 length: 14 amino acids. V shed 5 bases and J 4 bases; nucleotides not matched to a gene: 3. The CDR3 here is CASSETSGYNEQFF. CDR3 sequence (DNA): TGTGCCAGCAGCGAGACTAGCGGATACAATGAGCAGTTCTTC.

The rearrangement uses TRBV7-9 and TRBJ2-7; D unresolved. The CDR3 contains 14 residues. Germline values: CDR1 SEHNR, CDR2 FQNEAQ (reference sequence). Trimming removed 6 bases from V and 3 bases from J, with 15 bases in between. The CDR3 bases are TGTGCCAGCAGTCCTGACAACCCTTACTACGAGCAGTACTTC. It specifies CASSPDNPYYEQYF.

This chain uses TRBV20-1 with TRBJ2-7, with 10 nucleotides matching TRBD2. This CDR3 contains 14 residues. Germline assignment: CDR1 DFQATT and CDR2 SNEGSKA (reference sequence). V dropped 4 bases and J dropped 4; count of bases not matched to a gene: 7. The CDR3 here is CSANSGGLPYEQYF. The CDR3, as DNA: TGCAGTGCTAATAGCGGGGGGCTCCCTTACGAGCAGTACTTC.

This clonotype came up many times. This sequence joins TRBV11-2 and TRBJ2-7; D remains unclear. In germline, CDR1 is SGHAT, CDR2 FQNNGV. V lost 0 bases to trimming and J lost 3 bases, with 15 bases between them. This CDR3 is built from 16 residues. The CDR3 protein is CASSLEASLSLYEQYF. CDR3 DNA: TGTGCCAGCAGCTTAGAGGCTAGTCTGAGTCTCTACGAGCAGTACTTC. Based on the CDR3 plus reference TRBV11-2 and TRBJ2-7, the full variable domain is EAGVAQSPRYKIIEKRQSVAFWCNPISGHATLYWYQQILGQGPKLLIQFQNNGVVDDSQLPKDRFSAERLKGVDSTLKIQPAKLEDSAVYLCASSLEASLSLYEQYFGPGTRLTVT.

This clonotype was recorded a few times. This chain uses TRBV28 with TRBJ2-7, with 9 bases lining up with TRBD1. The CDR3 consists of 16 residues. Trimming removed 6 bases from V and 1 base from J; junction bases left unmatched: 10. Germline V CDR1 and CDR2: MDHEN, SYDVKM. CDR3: CASSSTGTGLSYEQYF. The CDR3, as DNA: TGTGCCAGCAGCTCAACCGGGACAGGGTTATCCTACGAGCAGTACTTC. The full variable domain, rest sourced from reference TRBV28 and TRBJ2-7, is DVKVTQSSRYLVKRTGEKVFLECVQDMDHENMFWYRQDPGLGLRLIYFSYDVKMKEKGDIPEGYSVSREKKERFSLILESASTNQTSMYLCASSSTGTGLSYEQYFGPGTRLTVT.

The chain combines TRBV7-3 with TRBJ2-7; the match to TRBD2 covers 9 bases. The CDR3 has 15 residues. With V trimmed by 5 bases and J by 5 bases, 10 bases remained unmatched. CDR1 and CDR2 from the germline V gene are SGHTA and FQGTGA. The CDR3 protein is CASSEGLAGVNEQYF. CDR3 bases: TGTGCCAGCAGCGAGGGACTAGCAGGAGTGAACGAGCAGTACTTC. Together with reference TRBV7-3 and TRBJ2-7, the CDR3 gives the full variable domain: GAGVSQTPSNKVTEKGKYVELRCDPISGHTALYWYRQSLGQGPEFLIYFQGTGAADDSGLPNDRFFAVRPEGSVSTLKIQRTERGDSAVYLCASSEGLAGVNEQYFGPGTRLTVT.

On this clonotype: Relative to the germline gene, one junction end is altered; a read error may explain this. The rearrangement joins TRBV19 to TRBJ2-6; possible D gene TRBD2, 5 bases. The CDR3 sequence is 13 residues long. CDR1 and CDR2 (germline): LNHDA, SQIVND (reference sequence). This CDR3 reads CASSNRPGNTEAF. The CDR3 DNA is TGTGCCAGTAGTAATCGACCGGGGAACACTGAAGCTTTC.

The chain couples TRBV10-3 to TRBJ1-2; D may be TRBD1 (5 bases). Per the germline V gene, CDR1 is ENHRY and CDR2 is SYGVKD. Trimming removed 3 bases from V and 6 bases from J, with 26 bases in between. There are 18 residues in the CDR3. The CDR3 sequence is CAISETRGLGFALNGYTF. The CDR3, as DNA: TGTGCCATCAGTGAAACAAGGGGCCTTGGGTTCGCTTTAAATGGCTACACCTTC.

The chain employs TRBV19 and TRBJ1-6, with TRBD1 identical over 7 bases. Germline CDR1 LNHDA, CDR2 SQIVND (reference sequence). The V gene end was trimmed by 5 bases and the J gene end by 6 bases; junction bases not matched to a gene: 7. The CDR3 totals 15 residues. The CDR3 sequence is CASSLTTGTNSPLHF. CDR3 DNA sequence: TGTGCCAGTAGTCTTACGACAGGGACTAATTCACCCCTCCACTTT.

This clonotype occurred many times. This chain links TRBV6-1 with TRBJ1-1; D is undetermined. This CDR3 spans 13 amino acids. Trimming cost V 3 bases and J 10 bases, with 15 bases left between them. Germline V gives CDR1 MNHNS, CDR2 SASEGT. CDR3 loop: CASSDLARIVAFF. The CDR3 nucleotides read TGTGCCAGCAGTGATTTGGCACGGATTGTAGCTTTCTTT.

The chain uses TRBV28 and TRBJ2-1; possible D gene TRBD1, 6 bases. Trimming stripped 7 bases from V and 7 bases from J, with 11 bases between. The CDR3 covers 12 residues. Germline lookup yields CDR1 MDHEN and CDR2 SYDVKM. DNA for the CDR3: TGTGCCAGCAATGACAGGACGAATGAGCAGTTCTTC. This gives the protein CASNDRTNEQFF.

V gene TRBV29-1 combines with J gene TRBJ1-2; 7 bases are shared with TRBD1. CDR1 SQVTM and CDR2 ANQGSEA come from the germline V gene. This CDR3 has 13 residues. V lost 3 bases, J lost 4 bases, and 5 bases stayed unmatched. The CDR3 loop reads CSVEFGQAYGYTF. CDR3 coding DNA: TGCAGCGTTGAGTTTGGACAGGCCTATGGCTACACCTTC.

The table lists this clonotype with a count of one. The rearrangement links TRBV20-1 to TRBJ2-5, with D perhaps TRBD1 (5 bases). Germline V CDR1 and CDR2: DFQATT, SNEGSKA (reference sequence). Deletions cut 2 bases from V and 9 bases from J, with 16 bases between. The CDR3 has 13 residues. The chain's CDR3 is CSARWGLADPQYF. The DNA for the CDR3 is TGCAGTGCTAGATGGGGCCTGGCAGATCCCCAGTACTTC.

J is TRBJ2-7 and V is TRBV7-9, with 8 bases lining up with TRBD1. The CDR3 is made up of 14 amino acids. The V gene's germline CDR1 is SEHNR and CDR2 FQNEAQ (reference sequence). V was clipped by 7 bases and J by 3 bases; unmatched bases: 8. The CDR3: CASIAWDRNYEQYF. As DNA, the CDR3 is TGTGCCAGCATTGCCTGGGACAGGAACTACGAGCAGTACTTC.

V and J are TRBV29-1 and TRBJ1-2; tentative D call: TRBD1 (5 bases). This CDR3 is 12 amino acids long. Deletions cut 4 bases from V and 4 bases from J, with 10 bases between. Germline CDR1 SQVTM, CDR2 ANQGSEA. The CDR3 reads CSVAGDGYGYTF. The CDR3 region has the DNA TGCAGCGTTGCGGGGGACGGCTATGGCTACACCTTC.

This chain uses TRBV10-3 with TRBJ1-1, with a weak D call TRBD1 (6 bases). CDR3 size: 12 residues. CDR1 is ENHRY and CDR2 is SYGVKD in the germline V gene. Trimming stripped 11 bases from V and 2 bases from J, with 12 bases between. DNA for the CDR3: TGTGCCGGAAGGACAGACAACACTGAAGCTTTCTTT. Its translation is CAGRTDNTEAFF.